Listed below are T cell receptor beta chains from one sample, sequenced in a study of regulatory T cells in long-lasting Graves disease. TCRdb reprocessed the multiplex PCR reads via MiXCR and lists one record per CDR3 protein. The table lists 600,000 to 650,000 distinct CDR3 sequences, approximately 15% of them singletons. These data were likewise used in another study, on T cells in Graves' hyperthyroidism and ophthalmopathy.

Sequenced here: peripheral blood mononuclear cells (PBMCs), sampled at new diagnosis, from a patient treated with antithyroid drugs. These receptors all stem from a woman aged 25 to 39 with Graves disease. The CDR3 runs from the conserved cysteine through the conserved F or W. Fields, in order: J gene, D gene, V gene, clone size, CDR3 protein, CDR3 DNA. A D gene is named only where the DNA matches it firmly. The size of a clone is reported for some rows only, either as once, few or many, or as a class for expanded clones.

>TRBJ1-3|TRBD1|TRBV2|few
CASSREGQLSGNTIYF
TGTGCCAGCAGCCGGGAGGGACAGCTCTCTGGAAACACCATATATTTT
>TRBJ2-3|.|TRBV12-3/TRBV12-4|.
CASSETPKADTQYF
TGTGCCAGCAGTGAGACCCCGAAGGCAGATACGCAGTATTTT
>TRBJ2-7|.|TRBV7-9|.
CASSYGTPEQYF
TGTGCCAGCAGCTATGGGACACCCGAGCAGTACTTC
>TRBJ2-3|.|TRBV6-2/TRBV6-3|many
CASDGAASTDTQYF
TGTGCCAGCGACGGGGCCGCTAGCACAGATACGCAGTATTTT
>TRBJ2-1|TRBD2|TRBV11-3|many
CASSPAGGLAIAEQFF
TGTGCCAGCAGCCCCGCCGGGGGACTAGCGATTGCTGAGCAGTTCTTC
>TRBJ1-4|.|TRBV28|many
CASSKLGSGGLTNEKLFF
TGTGCCAGCAGTAAACTCGGGAGTGGGGGATTAACTAATGAAAAACTGTTTTTT
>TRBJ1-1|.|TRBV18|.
CASSPLGTMNTEAFF
TGTGCCAGCTCACCACTAGGAACCATGAACACTGAAGCTTTCTTT
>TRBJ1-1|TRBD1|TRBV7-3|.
CASSPLGWNKDRGFFSMNTEAFF
TGTGCCAGCAGCCCTTTAGGGTGGAATAAAGACAGGGGATTTTTTTCGATGAACACTGAAGCTTTCTTT
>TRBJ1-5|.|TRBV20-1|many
CSARSPGANQPQHF
TGCAGTGCCCGTTCGCCCGGCGCTAATCAGCCCCAGCATTTT
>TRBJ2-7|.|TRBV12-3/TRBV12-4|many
CASSLRDGSYEQYF
TGTGCCAGCAGTTTACGGGACGGATCCTACGAGCAGTACTTC
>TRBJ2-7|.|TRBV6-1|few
CASRGPEGMLDEQYF
TGTGCCAGCAGGGGACCGGAGGGTATGTTGGACGAGCAGTACTTC
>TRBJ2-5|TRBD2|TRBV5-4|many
CASSPGLAGQETQYF
TGTGCCAGCAGCCCCGGACTAGCGGGGCAAGAGACCCAGTACTTC
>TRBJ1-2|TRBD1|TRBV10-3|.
CAIRVQGAPSGYTF
TGTGCCATCAGAGTACAGGGGGCGCCGAGCGGCTACACCTTC
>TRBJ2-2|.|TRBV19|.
CASSTPPLATGELFF
TGTGCCAGTAGTACCCCCCCGTTAGCAACCGGGGAGCTGTTTTTT
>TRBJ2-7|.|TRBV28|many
CASSRWAYEQYF
TGTGCCAGCAGTAGGTGGGCCTACGAGCAGTACTTC
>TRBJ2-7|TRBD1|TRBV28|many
CASSPDREPYEQYF
TGTGCCAGCAGTCCCGACAGGGAACCCTACGAGCAGTACTTC
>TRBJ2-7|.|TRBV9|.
CASSPYRGGYEQYF
TGTGCCAGCAGCCCCTATCGGGGTGGGTACGAGCAGTACTTC
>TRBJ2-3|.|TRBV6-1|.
CATQPSSDTQYF
TGTGCCACCCAGCCTTCTTCAGATACGCAGTATTTT
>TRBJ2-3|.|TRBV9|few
CASSVTPGTDTQYF
TGTGCCAGCAGCGTCACCCCAGGCACAGATACGCAGTATTTT
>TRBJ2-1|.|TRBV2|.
CASVLNEPSYNEQFF
TGTGCCAGCGTACTCAACGAACCTTCCTACAATGAGCAGTTCTTC
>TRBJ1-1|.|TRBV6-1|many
CASRSNGRGTVAFF
TGTGCCAGCAGATCCAACGGACGGGGGACGGTGGCTTTCTTT
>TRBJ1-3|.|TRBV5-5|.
CASSPTDWDSGNTIYF
TGTGCCAGCAGCCCTACGGACTGGGACTCTGGAAACACCATATATTTT
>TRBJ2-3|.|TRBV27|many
CASSLSEAVSTDTQYF
TGTGCCAGCAGTTTATCGGAGGCGGTCAGCACAGATACGCAGTATTTT
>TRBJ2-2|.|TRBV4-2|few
CASSQDALWQRRTGELFF
TGTGCCAGCAGCCAAGATGCGTTGTGGCAGCGACGGACCGGGGAGCTGTTTTTT
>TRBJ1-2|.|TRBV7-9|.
CASSLILGYTF
TGTGCCAGCAGCCTCATTCTTGGCTACACCTTC
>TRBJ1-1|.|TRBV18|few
CASSLMAGKTEAFF
TGTGCCAGCTCACTAATGGCAGGGAAAACTGAAGCTTTCTTT
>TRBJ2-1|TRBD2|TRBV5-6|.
CASNPSTSGSGFEQFF
TGTGCCAGCAATCCATCAACTAGCGGGAGTGGTTTTGAGCAGTTCTTC
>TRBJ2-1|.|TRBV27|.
CASSLALTFAEQFF
TGTGCCAGCAGCCTTGCTTTAACCTTTGCTGAGCAGTTCTTC
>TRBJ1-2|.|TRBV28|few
CASSLLGRRSDGYTF
TGTGCCAGCAGTTTATTGGGCAGGCGCTCGGATGGCTACACCTTC
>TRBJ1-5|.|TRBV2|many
CASSPTGRDQPQHF
TGTGCCAGCAGCCCCACAGGGAGAGATCAGCCCCAGCATTTT
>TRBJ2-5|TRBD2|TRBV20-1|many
CSATGREETQYF
TGCAGTGCCACGGGGAGGGAAGAGACCCAGTACTTC
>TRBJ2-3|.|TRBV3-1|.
CASSQTALFRLDFPTDTQYF
TGTGCCAGCAGCCAAACCGCCCTTTTTAGACTAGACTTTCCGACAGATACGCAGTATTTT
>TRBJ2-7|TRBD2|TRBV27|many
CASSEWTSGSYEQYF
TGTGCCAGCAGTGAGTGGACTAGCGGCTCCTACGAGCAGTACTTC
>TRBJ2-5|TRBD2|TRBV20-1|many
CSARDPSGQETQYF
TGCAGTGCTAGAGATCCTAGCGGCCAAGAGACCCAGTACTTC
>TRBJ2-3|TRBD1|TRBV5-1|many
CASSLGTGGLSTDTQYF
TGCGCCAGCAGCTTGGGGACAGGGGGATTAAGCACAGATACGCAGTATTTT